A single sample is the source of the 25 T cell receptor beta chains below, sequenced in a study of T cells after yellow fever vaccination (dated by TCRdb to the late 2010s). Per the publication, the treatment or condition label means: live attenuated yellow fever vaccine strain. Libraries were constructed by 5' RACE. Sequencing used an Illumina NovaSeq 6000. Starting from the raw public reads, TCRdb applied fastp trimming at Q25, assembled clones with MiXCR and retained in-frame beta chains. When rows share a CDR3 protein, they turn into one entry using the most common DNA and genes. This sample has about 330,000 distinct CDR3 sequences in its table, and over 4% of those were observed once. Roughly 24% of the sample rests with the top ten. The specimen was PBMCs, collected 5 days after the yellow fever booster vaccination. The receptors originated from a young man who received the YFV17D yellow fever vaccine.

CDR3 sequence reads: CASSLVPGNEQFF. DNA for the CDR3: TGTGCCAGCAGCTTAGTTCCAGGGAATGAGCAGTTCTTC. J is TRBJ2-1 and V is TRBV7-2, with D possibly matching TRBD1 (5 bases). CDR3 length equals 13 residues. Per the germline V gene, CDR1 is SGHTA and CDR2 is FQGNSA. The germline V and J ends were trimmed by 1 base and 7 bases, with 8 bases remaining between them.

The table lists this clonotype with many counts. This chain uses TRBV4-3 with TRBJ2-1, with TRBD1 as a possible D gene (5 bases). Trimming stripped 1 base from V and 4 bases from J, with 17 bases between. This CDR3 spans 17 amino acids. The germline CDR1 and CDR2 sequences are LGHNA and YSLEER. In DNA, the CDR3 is TGCGCCAGCAGCCAAGGAGATGTTGGTAGACAGTACAATGAGCAGTTCTTC. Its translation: CASSQGDVGRQYNEQFF.

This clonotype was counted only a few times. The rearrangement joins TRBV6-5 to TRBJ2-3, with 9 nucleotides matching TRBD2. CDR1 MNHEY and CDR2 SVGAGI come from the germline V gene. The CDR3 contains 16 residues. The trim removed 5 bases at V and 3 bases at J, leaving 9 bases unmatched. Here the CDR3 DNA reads TGTGCCAGCAGTCGGGGACTAGCCTACTTTACAGATACGCAGTATTTT. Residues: CASSRGLAYFTDTQYF.

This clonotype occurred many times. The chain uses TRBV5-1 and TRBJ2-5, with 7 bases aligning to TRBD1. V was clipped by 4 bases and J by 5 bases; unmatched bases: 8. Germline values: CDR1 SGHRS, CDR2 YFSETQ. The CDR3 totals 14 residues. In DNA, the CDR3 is TGCGCCAGCAGCCCAACAGGGGACGCGGAGACCCAGTACTTC. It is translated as CASSPTGDAETQYF.

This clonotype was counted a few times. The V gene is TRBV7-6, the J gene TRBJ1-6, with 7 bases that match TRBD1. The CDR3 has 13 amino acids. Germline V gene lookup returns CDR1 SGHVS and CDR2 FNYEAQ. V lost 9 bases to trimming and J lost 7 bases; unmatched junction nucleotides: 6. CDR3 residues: CASGDRANSPLHF. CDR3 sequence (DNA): TGTGCCAGTGGAGACAGGGCGAATTCACCCCTCCACTTT.

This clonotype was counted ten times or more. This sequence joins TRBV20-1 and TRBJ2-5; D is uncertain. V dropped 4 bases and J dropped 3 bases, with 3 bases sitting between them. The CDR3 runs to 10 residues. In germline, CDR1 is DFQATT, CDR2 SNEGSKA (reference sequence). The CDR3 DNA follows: TGCAGTGCTATAAAAGAGACCCAGTACTTC. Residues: CSAIKETQYF.

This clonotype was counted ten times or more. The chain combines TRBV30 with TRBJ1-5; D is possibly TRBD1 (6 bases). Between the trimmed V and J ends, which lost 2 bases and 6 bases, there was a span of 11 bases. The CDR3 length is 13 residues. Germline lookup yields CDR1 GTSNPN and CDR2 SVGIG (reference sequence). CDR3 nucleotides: TGTGCCTGGAGTCACAGGGTCGGTCAGCCCCAGCATTTT. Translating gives CAWSHRVGQPQHF.

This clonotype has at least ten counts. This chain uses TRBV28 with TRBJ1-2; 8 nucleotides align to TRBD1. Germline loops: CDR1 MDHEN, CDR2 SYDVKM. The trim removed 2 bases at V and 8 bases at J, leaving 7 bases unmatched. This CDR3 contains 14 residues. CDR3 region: CASSLSQGAQGYTF. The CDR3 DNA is TGTGCCAGCAGTTTAAGTCAGGGGGCGCAGGGCTACACCTTC.

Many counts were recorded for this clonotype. CDR3 sequence (DNA): TGCGCCAGCAGCTTGACGTCTAGCGGGAGGAACCAAGAGACCCAGTACTTC. It translates to CASSLTSSGRNQETQYF. The V and J genes are TRBV5-1 and TRBJ2-5; TRBD2 aligns across 11 bases. This CDR3 has 17 amino acids. The V segment lost 1 base and the J segment 0 bases; nucleotides outside the gene matches: 5. CDR1 SGHRS and CDR2 YFSETQ come from the germline V gene.

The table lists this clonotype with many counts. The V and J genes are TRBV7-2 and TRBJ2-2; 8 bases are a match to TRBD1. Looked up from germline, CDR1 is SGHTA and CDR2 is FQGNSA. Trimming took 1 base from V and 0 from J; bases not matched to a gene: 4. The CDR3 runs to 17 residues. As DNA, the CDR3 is TGTGCCAGCAGCTTAGACTCGGACAGGGCGAACACCGGGGAGCTGTTTTTT. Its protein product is CASSLDSDRANTGELFF.

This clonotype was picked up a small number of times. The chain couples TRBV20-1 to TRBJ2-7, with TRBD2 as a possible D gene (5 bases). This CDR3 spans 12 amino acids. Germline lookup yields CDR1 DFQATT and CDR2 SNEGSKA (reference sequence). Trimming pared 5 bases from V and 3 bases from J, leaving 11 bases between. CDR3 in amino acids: CSALGGGYEQYF. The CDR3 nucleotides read TGCAGTGCTCTGGGTGGAGGCTACGAGCAGTACTTC.

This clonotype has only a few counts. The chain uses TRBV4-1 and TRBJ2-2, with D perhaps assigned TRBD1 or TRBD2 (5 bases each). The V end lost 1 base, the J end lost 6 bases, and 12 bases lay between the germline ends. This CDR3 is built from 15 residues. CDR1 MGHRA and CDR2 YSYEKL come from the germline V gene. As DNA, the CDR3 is TGCGCCAGCAGCCAAGTAGAGGGGTCTCCCGGGGAGCTGTTTTTT. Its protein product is CASSQVEGSPGELFF.

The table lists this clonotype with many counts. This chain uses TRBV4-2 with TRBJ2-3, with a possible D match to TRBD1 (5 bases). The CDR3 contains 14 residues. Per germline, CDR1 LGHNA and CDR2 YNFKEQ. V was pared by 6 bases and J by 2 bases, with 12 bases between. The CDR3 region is CASSQGGNTDTQYF. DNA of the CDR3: TGTGCCAGCAGTCAGGGCGGAAACACAGATACGCAGTATTTT.

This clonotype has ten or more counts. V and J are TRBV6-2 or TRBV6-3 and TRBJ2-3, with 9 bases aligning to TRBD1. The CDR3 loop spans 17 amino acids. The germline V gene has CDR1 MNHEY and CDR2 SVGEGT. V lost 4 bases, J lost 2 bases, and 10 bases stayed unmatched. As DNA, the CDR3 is TGTGCCAGCAGTTCGGCCCGTACAGGGGGCGTCACAGATACGCAGTATTTT. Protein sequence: CASSSARTGGVTDTQYF.

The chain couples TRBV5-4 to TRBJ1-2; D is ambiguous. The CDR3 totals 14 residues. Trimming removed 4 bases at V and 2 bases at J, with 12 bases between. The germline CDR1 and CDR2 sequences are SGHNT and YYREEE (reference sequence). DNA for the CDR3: TGTGCCAGCAGCCCCGCGGCGCTAAACTATGGCTACACCTTC. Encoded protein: CASSPAALNYGYTF.

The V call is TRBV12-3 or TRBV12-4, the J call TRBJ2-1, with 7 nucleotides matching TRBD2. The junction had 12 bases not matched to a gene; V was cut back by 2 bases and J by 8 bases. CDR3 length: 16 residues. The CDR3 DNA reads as TGTGCCAGCAGTTTATCTACCGGGACGGCGGGGGATGAGCAGTTCTTC. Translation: CASSLSTGTAGDEQFF.

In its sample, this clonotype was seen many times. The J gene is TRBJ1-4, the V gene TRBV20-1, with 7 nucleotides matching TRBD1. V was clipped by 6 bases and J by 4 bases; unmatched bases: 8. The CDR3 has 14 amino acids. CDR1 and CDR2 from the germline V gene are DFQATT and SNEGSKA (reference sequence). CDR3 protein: CSARRDSSNEKLFF. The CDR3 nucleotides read TGCAGTGCGCGACGGGACAGCAGTAATGAAAAACTGTTTTTT.

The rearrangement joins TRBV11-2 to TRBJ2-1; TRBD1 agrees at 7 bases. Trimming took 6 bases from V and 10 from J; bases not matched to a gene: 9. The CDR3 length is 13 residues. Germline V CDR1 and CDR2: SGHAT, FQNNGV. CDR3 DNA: TGTGCCAGCAGTTTCCGGGACAGAGGGGAGCAGTTCTTC. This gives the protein CASSFRDRGEQFF.

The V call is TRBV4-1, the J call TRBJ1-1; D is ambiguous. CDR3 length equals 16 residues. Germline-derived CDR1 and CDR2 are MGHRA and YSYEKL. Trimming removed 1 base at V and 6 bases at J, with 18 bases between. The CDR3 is CASSQGVLGTWSEAFF. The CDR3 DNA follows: TGCGCCAGCAGCCAAGGGGTGTTAGGAACCTGGTCTGAAGCTTTCTTT.

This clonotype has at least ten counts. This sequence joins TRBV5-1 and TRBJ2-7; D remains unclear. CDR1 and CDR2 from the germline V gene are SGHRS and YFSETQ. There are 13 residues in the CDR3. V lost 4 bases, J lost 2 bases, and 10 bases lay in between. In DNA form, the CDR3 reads TGCGCCAGCAGCCTTGGGCCAGCCTACGAGCAGTACGTC. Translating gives CASSLGPAYEQYV.

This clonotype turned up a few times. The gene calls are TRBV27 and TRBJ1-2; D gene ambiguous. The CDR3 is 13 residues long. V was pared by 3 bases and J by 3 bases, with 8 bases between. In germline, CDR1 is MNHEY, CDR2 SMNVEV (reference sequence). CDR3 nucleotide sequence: TGTGCCAGCAGTTTGGGCATGTACTATGGCTACACCTTC. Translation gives CASSLGMYYGYTF.

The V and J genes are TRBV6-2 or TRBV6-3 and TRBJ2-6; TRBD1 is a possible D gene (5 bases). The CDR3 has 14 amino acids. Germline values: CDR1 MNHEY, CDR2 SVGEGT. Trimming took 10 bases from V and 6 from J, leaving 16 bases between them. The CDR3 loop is CATTQGLKANVLTF. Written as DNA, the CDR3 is TGTGCCACCACGCAGGGCCTTAAGGCCAACGTCCTGACTTTC.

The CDR3 reads CASSAKRLAQETQYF. The CDR3 DNA follows: TGTGCCAGCAGCGCCAAGCGACTGGCGCAAGAGACCCAGTACTTC. The rearrangement uses TRBV7-8 and TRBJ2-5; D call uncertain. Deletions cut 5 bases from V and 2 bases from J, with 15 bases between. The CDR3 totals 15 residues. The germline CDR1 and CDR2 sequences are SGHVS and FQNEAQ.

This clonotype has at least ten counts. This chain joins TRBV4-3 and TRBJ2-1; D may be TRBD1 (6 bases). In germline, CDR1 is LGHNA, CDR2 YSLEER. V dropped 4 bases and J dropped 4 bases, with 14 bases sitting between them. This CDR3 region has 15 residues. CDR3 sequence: CASSPTGRSYNEQFF. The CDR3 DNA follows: TGCGCCAGCAGCCCCACAGGGAGATCGTACAATGAGCAGTTCTTC.

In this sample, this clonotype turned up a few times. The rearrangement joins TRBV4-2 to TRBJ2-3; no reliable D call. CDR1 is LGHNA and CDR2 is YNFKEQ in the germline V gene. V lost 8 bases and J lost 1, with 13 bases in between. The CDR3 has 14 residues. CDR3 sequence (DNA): TGTGCCAGCCCCCCCTTGCCGGGCACAGATACGCAGTATTTT. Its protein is CASPPLPGTDTQYF.